The source of this TCR beta chain is a study of metastatic and nonmetastatic thyroid tumors. For the study at large: Malignant thyroid and benign thyroid patients provided blood and tumor or nodule tissue whose repertoires were compared.

General study findings and limits: Within blood and tumor, benign nodules reportedly had significantly lower TCR beta diversity than malignant thyroid tumors did.

This clone was detected once. Its matching antigen is unknown. Lacking the conserved final phenylalanine or tryptophan, this CDR3 likely reflects a read error. The DNA is omitted, as the CDR3 cannot be located on it reliably, and the CDR3 follows TCRdb's listing. In the original workflow: Researchers built a distant-metastasis classifier for papillary thyroid cancer that drew on CDR3 differences across clinicopathological groups. TCRdb re-processed the PCR reads through MiXCR. The V and J calls and clone size are TCRdb's, not the authors'. Counted here are roughly 70,000 clones, about 17% occurring once; the ten biggest clones make up roughly 13%. Germline lookup yields CDR1 SGHVS and CDR2 FQNEAQ. The CDR3 contains 10 residues when both ends are counted. No patient had received any treatment before thyroid surgery.

The clonotype was recovered from a female donor with papillary thyroid cancer or a benign thyroid nodule (not recorded which). Some clones in this sample may be carry-over from other donors' samples. Sequenced input: blood. The rearrangement links TRBV7-8 to TRBJ2-4; the DNA was not used to check the table's D call, TRBD2. This CDR3 reads CASSLGGPLA.